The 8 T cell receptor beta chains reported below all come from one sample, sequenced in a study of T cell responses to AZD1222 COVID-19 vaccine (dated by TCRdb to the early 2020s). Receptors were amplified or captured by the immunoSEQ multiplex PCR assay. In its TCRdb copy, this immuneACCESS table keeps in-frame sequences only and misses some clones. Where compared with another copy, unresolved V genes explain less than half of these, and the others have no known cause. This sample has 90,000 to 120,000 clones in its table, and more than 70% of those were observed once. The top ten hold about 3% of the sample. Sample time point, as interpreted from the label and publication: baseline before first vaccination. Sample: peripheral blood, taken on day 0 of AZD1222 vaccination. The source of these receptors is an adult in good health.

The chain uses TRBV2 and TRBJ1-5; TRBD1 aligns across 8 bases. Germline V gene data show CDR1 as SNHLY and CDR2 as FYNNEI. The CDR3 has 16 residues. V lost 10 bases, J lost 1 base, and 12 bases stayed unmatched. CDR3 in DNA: TGTGCCACTAGGGGAGCAGGGGGCCCGAGCAATCAGCCCCAGCATTTT. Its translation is CATRGAGGPSNQPQHF.

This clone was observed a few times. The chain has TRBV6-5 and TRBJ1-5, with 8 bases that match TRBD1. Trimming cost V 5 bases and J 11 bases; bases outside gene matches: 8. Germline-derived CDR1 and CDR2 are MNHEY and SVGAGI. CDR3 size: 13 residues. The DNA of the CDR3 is TGTGCCAGCAGTCCGGACAGGGTCGGGACCCAGCATTTT. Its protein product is CASSPDRVGTQHF.

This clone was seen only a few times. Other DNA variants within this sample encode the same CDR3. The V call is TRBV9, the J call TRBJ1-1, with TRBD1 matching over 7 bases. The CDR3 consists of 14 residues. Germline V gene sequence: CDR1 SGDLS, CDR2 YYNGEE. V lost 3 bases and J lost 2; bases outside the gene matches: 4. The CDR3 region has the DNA TGTGCCAGCAGCGCAGGGACAGCTAACACTGAAGCTTTCTTT. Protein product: CASSAGTANTEAFF. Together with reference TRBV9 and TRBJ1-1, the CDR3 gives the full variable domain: DSGVTQTPKHLITATGQRVTLRCSPRSGDLSVYWYQQSLDQGLQFLIQYYNGEERAKGNILERFSAQQFPDLHSELNLSSLELGDSALYFCASSAGTANTEAFFGQGTRLTVV.

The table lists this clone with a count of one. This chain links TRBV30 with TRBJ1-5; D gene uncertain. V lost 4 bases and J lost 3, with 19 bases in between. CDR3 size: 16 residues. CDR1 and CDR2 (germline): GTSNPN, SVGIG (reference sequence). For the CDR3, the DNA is TGTGCCTGGACTCCCGGCGCTTACCGAGTCAATCAGCCCCAGCATTTT. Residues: CAWTPGAYRVNQPQHF.

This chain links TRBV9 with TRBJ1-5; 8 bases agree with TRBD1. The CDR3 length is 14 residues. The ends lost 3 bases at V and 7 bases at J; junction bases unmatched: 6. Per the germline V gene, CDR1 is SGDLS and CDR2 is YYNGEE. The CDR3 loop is CASSGTGGPQPQHF. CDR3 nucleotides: TGTGCCAGCAGCGGAACAGGGGGACCGCAGCCCCAGCATTTT.

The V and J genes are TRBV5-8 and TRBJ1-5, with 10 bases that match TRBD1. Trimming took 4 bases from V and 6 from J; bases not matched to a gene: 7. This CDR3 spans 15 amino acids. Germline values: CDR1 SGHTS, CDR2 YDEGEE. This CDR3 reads CASSLGTGDLQPQHF. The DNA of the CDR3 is TGTGCCAGCAGCCTGGGGACAGGGGATCTTCAGCCCCAGCATTTT.

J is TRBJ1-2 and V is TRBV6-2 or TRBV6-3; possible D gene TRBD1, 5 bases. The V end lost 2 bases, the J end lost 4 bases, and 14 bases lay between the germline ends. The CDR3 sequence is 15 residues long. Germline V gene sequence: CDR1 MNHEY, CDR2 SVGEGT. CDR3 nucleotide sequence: TGTGCCAGCAGTTACCGCACAGGCGAGCCCTATGGCTACACCTTC. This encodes CASSYRTGEPYGYTF.

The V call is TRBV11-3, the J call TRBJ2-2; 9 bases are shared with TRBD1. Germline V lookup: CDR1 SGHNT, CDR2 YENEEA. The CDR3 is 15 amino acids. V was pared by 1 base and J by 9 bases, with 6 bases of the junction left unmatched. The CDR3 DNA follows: TGTGCCAGCAGCTTAGGAGGGACAGGGTTTCGGGAGCTGTTTTTT. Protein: CASSLGGTGFRELFF.